This entry is about one T cell receptor beta chain. This sample is part of a study of shared clonotypes between healthy human individuals. Genomic DNA (from each subset) was split evenly across several immunoSEQ plates. Only in-frame clones appear in the TCRdb table, and some are missing; sequencing was by immunoSEQ multiplex PCR. The table has 2 million to 3 million clones, under 95% seen once. V gave up 3 bases and J gave up 0 bases, with 11 bases separating them. Germline CDR1 reads LNHDA; CDR2 reads SQIVND (reference sequence). CDR3 length: 16 residues. Sequencing was performed on naive CD4+ T cells from PBMCs. Subset: CD45RA+ positively selected. The receptor was derived from a man between 18 and 29 years old in good health. Some clones in this sample may be carry-over from other donors' samples. This sequence joins TRBV19 and TRBJ2-2; D is possibly TRBD2 (5 bases). CDR3 sequence reads: CASSIGGTTNTGELFF. The CDR3 bases are TGTGCCAGTAGTATTGGAGGCACCACGAACACCGGGGAGCTGTTTTTT.